Listed here are 26 T cell receptor beta chains from one sample, sequenced in a study of CD8+ T cells in alopecia areata. Separation of pooled cutaneous lymph node cells was by sorting with CD4, CD8alpha, NKG2D, NKG2ACE and other markers. Investigators isolated RNA and reverse transcribed it into cDNA to act as the sequencing template. Generated by immunoSEQ multiplex PCR, the TCRdb table keeps only in-frame clones and is missing some. The sample has about 19,000 clones, none seen only once. Sequencing was performed on CD8+ T cells sorted from a lymph node. The receptors were sampled from a C3H/HeJ mouse with alopecia areata. The strain's MHC haplotype is H2-k.

This clone was counted only a few times. Genes and germline are mouse. The CDR3 end falls 4 residues outside the read, so it is completed with the germline J gene. The chain recombines TRBV5 with TRBJ1-4; D is undetermined. Germline V CDR1 and CDR2: LGHNA, YNLKQL (reference sequence). The CDR3 is 13 amino acids. Trimming left V 4 bases short and J 4 bases short, with 7 bases between. Partial CDR3 DNA: TGTGCCAGCAGCCCCGACAACAACGAA. Amino acids: CASSPDNNE. In full, the CDR3 is CASSPDNNERLFF.

This clone qualifies as medium-sized. Translating the DNA gives a protein that differs from the TCRdb entry at residue 12; the protein shown here is that DNA translation. The genes and germline here are from mouse. The read comes to an end 3 residues before the CDR3 does, leaving the germline J gene to fill in the end. The V gene is TRBV17, the J gene TRBJ1-3; the match to TRBD1 covers 7 bases. The V gene end was trimmed by 1 base and the J gene end by 2 bases; junction bases not matched to a gene: 2. The germline gives CDR1 MNHDT, CDR2 YYDKIL. The CDR3 extends over 15 amino acids. CDR3 sequence: CASSRAQGAGNTLYF. The covered CDR3 bases are TGTGCTAGCAGTAGAGCTCAGGGGGCTGGAAATACG.

To note about this clone: The database protein in TCRdb disagrees with the DNA translation at residue 13; the sequence shown here was translated from the DNA. The listed genes are named as in mouse. The read ends 3 residues before the CDR3 terminus; that terminus is restored from the germline J gene. V and J are TRBV1 and TRBJ1-6, with 9 bases identical to TRBD1. TRBJ1-6 is recorded as an ORF, its role being uncertain. The CDR3 covers 16 residues. V shed 0 bases and J 4 bases; nucleotides not matched to a gene: 1. The germline V gene has CDR1 NSQYPW and CDR2 LRSPGD (reference sequence). CDR3: CTCSADGTGYNSPLYF. The part of the CDR3 DNA that was read is TGCACCTGCAGTGCAGATGGGACAGGGTATAATTCGCCC.

Comment on this clone: There is a difference at residue 11 between the TCRdb protein and the DNA translation, so the protein given here was translated from the DNA. Mouse gene names apply. The read falls 3 residues short of the CDR3 end, and the missing part is taken from the germline J gene. The chain has TRBV5 and TRBJ1-3; D is unresolved. The CDR3 runs 14 residues. The V gene's germline CDR1 is LGHNA and CDR2 YNLKQL (reference sequence). Trimming took off 1 base at V and 3 bases at J, with 7 bases between the two ends. CDR3 DNA (partial): TGTGCCAGCAGCCAAGTTCCAGTTGGAAATACG. Its translation: CASSQVPVGNT. The full CDR3 protein reads CASSQVPVGNTLYF.

This clone was observed many times. The gene names given are mouse names. The missing CDR3 end, 4 residues past where the read stops, is filled in from the germline J gene. The chain is built from TRBV13-3 and TRBJ1-4; D may be TRBD1 (6 bases). The CDR3 is made up of 15 amino acids. Germline assignment: CDR1 NNHDY and CDR2 SYVADS. Trimming cost V 1 base and J 3 bases, with 10 bases left between them. The sequenced CDR3 bases are TGTGCCAGCAGTGATAGGGGACAAACCAACGAA. This gives the protein CASSDRGQTNE. The CDR3 in its entirety is CASSDRGQTNERLFF. Combining the CDR3 with reference TRBV13-3 and TRBJ1-4 gives the whole variable domain EAAVTQSPRSKVAVTGGKVTLSCHQTNNHDYMYWYRQDTGHGLRLIHYSYVADSTEKGDIPDGYKASRPSQENFSLILELASLSQTAVYFCASSDRGQTNERLFFGHGTKLSVL.

The table lists this clone with a few counts. Gene names refer to mouse genes. The CDR3 end lies 4 residues beyond the end of the read and is filled in from the germline J gene. V is TRBV13-2 and J is TRBJ2-7; possible D gene TRBD2, 7 bases. This CDR3 is 15 amino acids long. The V end was cut by 0 bases, the J end by 2 bases, with 12 bases between. Germline V gene lookup returns CDR1 NNHNN and CDR2 SYGAGS (reference sequence). The sequenced part of the CDR3 DNA is TGTGCCAGCGGTGATGCACCTGGGGGCCCCTAT. Its protein product is CASGDAPGGPY. The whole CDR3 region reads CASGDAPGGPYEQYF.

Concerning this clone itself: Germline and genes here are mouse. The read finishes 4 residues shy of the CDR3 end, and the germline J gene is used to complete it. The rearrangement uses TRBV13-3 and TRBJ1-4, with 11 bases identical to TRBD1. From germline, CDR1 is NNHDY and CDR2 SYVADS. This CDR3 spans 14 amino acids. Incomplete CDR3 DNA: TGTGCCAGCAGTGCCGGGACAGGGGGCGAA. Amino acid sequence: CASSAGTGGE. The CDR3, in full, reads CASSAGTGGERLFF.

Turning to this clone: Gene names refer to mouse genes. The read ends 4 residues shy of where the CDR3 ends; the end is completed using the germline J gene. This chain joins TRBV19 and TRBJ1-2; perhaps TRBD1 as D (5 bases). Germline values: CDR1 FNHDT, CDR2 SITEND (reference sequence). The CDR3 is made up of 13 amino acids. V was shortened by 4 bases and J by 2 bases, with 9 bases between the two germline ends. The CDR3 loop is CASSPHRNSDYTF. CDR3 DNA, as far as it was read: TGTGCCAGCAGTCCTCACAGGAACTCC.

For this clone: Gene labels here are mouse ones. The read ends 4 residues before the CDR3 terminus; that terminus is restored from the germline J gene. The chain joins TRBV13-2 to TRBJ2-1; 9 bases match TRBD2. The length of the CDR3 is 15 residues. Germline CDR1 NNHNN, CDR2 SYGAGS (reference sequence). With 2 bases clipped from V and 3 bases from J, the junction kept 3 bases outside the gene matches. The CDR3 reads CASGENWGVYAEQFF. The part of the CDR3 DNA that was read is TGTGCCAGCGGTGAAAACTGGGGGGTCTATGCT.

In the case of this clone: All gene names here are mouse names. The observed sequence ends 4 residues before the CDR3 terminus, with the missing tail filled in from the germline J gene. The chain links TRBV1 to TRBJ2-2; 7 bases fit TRBD2. Germline trimming cut 0 bases from V and 3 bases from J; bases unmatched to any gene: 4. Germline CDR1 reads NSQYPW; CDR2 reads LRSPGD (reference sequence). There are 16 residues in the CDR3. The sequenced part of the CDR3 DNA is TGCACCTGCAGTGCAGATGGGGGGAGGGACACCGGG. Its translation: CTCSADGGRDTG. In full, the CDR3 is CTCSADGGRDTGQLYF.

In regard to this clone: The gene symbols are mouse symbols. The read gets to within 4 residues of the CDR3 end, and the germline J gene fills in the rest. The V and J genes are TRBV19 and TRBJ2-5, with D unresolved. The CDR3 has 13 residues. Trimming pared 5 bases from V and 0 bases from J, leaving 7 bases between. CDR1 FNHDT and CDR2 SITEND come from the germline V gene (reference sequence). The CDR3 here is CASSPLNQDTQYF. CDR3 bases read: TGTGCCAGCAGCCCCCTTAACCAAGAC.

Regarding this clone: The listed genes are named as in mouse. The CDR3 extends 4 residues past the end of the read, so its final part is completed from the germline J gene. This chain joins TRBV19 and TRBJ2-7; TRBD1 aligns across 9 bases. Germline V CDR1 and CDR2: FNHDT, SITEND (reference sequence). The CDR3 spans 13 residues. Germline trimming cut 7 bases from V and 0 bases from J; bases unmatched to any gene: 2. CDR3: CASGTGSSYEQYF. The DNA read from the CDR3 is TGTGCCAGCGGGACAGGGAGCTCCTAT.

A remark on this clone: The genes are named according to mouse. The sequenced fragment ends 4 residues before the CDR3 boundary, so the rest is inferred from the germline J gene. This chain uses TRBV13-2 with TRBJ2-3; TRBD2 matches at 9 bases. There are 18 residues in the CDR3. Per the germline V gene, CDR1 is NNHNN and CDR2 is SYGAGS (reference sequence). J was trimmed by 0 bases and V by 3 bases; bases with no gene match: 11. The covered CDR3 bases are TGTGCCAGCGGTGGTTCCAGGACTGGGGTTATGAGTGCAGAA. Protein product: CASGGSRTGVMSAE. The full CDR3 protein reads CASGGSRTGVMSAETLYF.

As to this clone: TCRdb's protein and the translated DNA diverge at residue 13; the protein reported here is the translation of the DNA. All gene names here are mouse names. The read ends 3 residues before the CDR3 terminus; that terminus is restored from the germline J gene. V gene TRBV19 combines with J gene TRBJ1-3; D might be TRBD1 (6 bases). This CDR3 is built from 16 residues. The V gene's germline CDR1 is FNHDT and CDR2 SITEND (reference sequence). Trimming left V 3 bases short and J 1 base short, with 14 bases between. CDR3 DNA, as far as it was read: TGTGCCAGCAGTACCGGGACAAGGATGTCTGGAAATACG. Its protein product is CASSTGTRMSGNT. The complete CDR3 reads CASSTGTRMSGNTLYF.

This clone was seen repeatedly, ten times or more. The gene names here belong to mouse. The read ends 4 residues before the CDR3 terminus; that terminus is restored from the germline J gene. The V call is TRBV13-3, the J call TRBJ2-7; D is perhaps TRBD1 (6 bases). Germline CDR1 and CDR2: NNHDY and SYVADS. The CDR3 runs to 12 residues. CDR3 bases read: TGTGCCAGCAGTCAACAGGGCAAT. Translation: CASSQQGN. In full, the CDR3 reads CASSQQGNEQYF.

This clone has at least ten counts. Germline and genes: mouse. The read ends 4 residues before the CDR3 terminus; that terminus is restored from the germline J gene. The chain carries TRBV13-1 and TRBJ2-7; D not certain. Germline CDR1 is NSHNY and CDR2 is SYGAGN. Trimming took 0 bases from V and 0 from J, leaving 4 bases between them. The CDR3 is 13 amino acids. The DNA read from the CDR3 is TGTGCCAGCAGTGATGACACCTCCTAT. Residues: CASSDDTSY. The entire CDR3 is CASSDDTSYEQYF.

This clone was found many times. Genes and germline are mouse. The read terminates 4 residues before the CDR3 end, so the remaining end is supplied by the germline J gene. The chain couples TRBV1 to TRBJ2-3, with D perhaps assigned TRBD1 or TRBD2 (6 bases each). V lost 1 base, J lost 0 bases, and 8 bases lay in between. CDR3 size: 15 residues. Germline-derived CDR1 and CDR2 are NSQYPW and LRSPGD (reference sequence). The sequenced part of the CDR3 DNA is TGCACCTGCAGTGCAGGGGGGCGCAGTGCAGAA. Protein: CTCSAGGRSAE. The entire CDR3 reads CTCSAGGRSAETLYF.

This clone was observed a few times. Gene names denote mouse genes. Coverage ceases 4 residues before the CDR3 finishes, and the germline J gene fills in the end. The V and J genes are TRBV13-1 and TRBJ1-4, with 7 bases lining up with TRBD1. Germline-derived CDR1 and CDR2 are NSHNY and SYGAGN. The J segment lost 6 bases and the V segment lost 4 bases, leaving 3 bases of the junction unmatched. The CDR3 is made up of 13 amino acids. The part of the CDR3 DNA that was read is TGTGCCAGCAGTCAAGACAGGGACGAA. This codes for CASSQDRDE. From start to end, the CDR3 is CASSQDRDERLFF.

Only a few counts were recorded for this clone. Gene names are mouse gene names. The CDR3 goes on 4 residues after the read ends, and that part is filled in from the germline J gene. This chain uses TRBV13-2 with TRBJ1-2, with 8 bases matching TRBD1. Germline-derived CDR1 and CDR2 are NNHNN and SYGAGS (reference sequence). V was pared by 0 bases and J by 0 bases, with 4 bases of the junction left unmatched. This CDR3 is 16 amino acids long. CDR3 DNA (partial): TGTGCCAGCGGTGATGACGGACAGGGTGCAAACTCC. This encodes CASGDDGQGANS. The full CDR3 protein reads CASGDDGQGANSDYTF.

This clone was counted many times. The gene names here belong to mouse. Sequencing ends 4 residues short of the CDR3 end; the germline J gene provides the rest. This sequence joins TRBV13-2 and TRBJ2-5, with 10 bases that match TRBD2. Germline CDR1 and CDR2: NNHNN and SYGAGS (reference sequence). The CDR3 consists of 14 residues. The sequenced CDR3 bases are TGTGCCAGCGGTGACTGGGGGGGCGCAGAC. This gives the protein CASGDWGGAD. The whole CDR3 region reads CASGDWGGADTQYF.

This clone was seen ten or more times. Mouse germline and gene names are used. The read stops 4 residues short of the end of the CDR3; the missing end is completed from the germline J gene. This rearrangement joins TRBV13-3 to TRBJ2-5, with TRBD2 matching over 9 bases. The length of the CDR3 is 16 residues. From germline, CDR1 is NNHDY and CDR2 SYVADS. After removal of 1 base from V and 0 bases from J, the junction contained 3 bases not matched to a gene. The covered CDR3 bases are TGTGCCAGCAGTGATCTGGGGGGGATTAACCAAGAC. It translates to CASSDLGGINQD. The whole CDR3 is CASSDLGGINQDTQYF.

This clone was observed a few times. The gene names here belong to mouse. The read is 4 residues too short to cover the CDR3 end, so that end is filled in from the germline J gene. V is TRBV1 and J is TRBJ2-7; 9 bases line up with TRBD1. CDR3 length: 15 residues. The germline V gene has CDR1 NSQYPW and CDR2 LRSPGD (reference sequence). This CDR3 is CTCSAPGQGRDEQYF. The sequenced CDR3 bases are TGCACCTGCAGTGCCCCGGGACAGGGAAGGGAT. The full variable domain, in which reference TRBV1 and TRBJ2-7 provide the parts outside the CDR3, is VTLLEQNPRWRLVPRGQAVNLRCILKNSQYPWMSWYQQDLQKQLQWLFTLRSPGDKEVKSLPGADYLATRVTDTELRLQVANMSQGRTLYCTCSAPGQGRDEQYFGPGTRLTVL.

This clone was seen ten or more times. The genes are named according to mouse. The read terminates 4 residues before the CDR3 end, so the remaining end is supplied by the germline J gene. The rearrangement uses TRBV13-3 and TRBJ1-2; D gene unclear. The germline V gene encodes CDR1 NNHDY and CDR2 SYVADS. The CDR3 length is 12 residues. Trimming removed 4 bases at V and 3 bases at J, with 7 bases between. CDR3 amino acids: CASSPTDSDYTF. The sequenced part of the CDR3 DNA is TGTGCCAGCAGTCCAACAGACTCC.

To note about this clone: Mouse gene names apply. The observed sequence ends 4 residues before the CDR3 terminus, with the missing tail filled in from the germline J gene. The rearrangement links TRBV31 to TRBJ1-1; possible D gene TRBD1, 6 bases. CDR1 and CDR2 from the germline V gene are GKSSPN and SITVG. The germline V and J ends were trimmed by 1 base and 0 bases, with 12 bases remaining between them. This CDR3 region has 15 residues. The part of the CDR3 DNA that was read is TGTGCCTGGAGTCCGGGACATCCCGCAAACACA. Amino acids: CAWSPGHPANT. The entire CDR3 reads CAWSPGHPANTEVFF.

This clone was counted many times. Genes here carry mouse names. The read finishes 4 residues shy of the CDR3 end, and the germline J gene is used to complete it. The chain employs TRBV13-3 and TRBJ2-1, with 9 nucleotides matching TRBD1. Trimming removed 2 bases from V and 6 bases from J; junction bases left unmatched: 3. CDR3 length equals 14 residues. Germline lookup yields CDR1 NNHDY and CDR2 SYVADS. The CDR3 protein is CASSEDRGGAEQFF. The covered CDR3 bases are TGTGCCAGCAGTGAGGACAGGGGAGGTGCT.

This clone was recorded at least ten times. Genes and germline come from the mouse. The missing CDR3 end, 4 residues past where the read stops, is filled in from the germline J gene. The genes are TRBV13-3 and TRBJ2-5; 14 nucleotides line up with TRBD2. Germline V gene data show CDR1 as NNHDY and CDR2 as SYVADS. CDR3 length equals 17 residues. Incomplete CDR3 DNA: TGTGCCAGCAGTGATGAAGGGACTGGGGGGGCGCGTGAC. Its protein is CASSDEGTGGARD. The CDR3 in full is CASSDEGTGGARDTQYF. The entire variable domain, with the rest obtained from reference TRBV13-3 and TRBJ2-5, is as follows: EAAVTQSPRSKVAVTGGKVTLSCHQTNNHDYMYWYRQDTGHGLRLIHYSYVADSTEKGDIPDGYKASRPSQENFSLILELASLSQTAVYFCASSDEGTGGARDTQYFGPGTRLLVL.